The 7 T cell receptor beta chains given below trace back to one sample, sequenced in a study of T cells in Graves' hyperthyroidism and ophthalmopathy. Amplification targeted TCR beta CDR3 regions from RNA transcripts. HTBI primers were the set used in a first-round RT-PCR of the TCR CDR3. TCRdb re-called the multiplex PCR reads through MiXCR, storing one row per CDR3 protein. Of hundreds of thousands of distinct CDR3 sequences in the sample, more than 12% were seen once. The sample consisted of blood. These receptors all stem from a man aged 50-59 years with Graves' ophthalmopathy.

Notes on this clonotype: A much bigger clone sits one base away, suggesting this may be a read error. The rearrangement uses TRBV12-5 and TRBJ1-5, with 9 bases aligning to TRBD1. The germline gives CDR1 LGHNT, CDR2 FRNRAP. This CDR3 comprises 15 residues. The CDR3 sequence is CAGGLPGQGTRPQHF. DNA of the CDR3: TGTGCTGGTGGTTTGCCGGGACAGGGAACGAGGCCCCAGCATTTT.

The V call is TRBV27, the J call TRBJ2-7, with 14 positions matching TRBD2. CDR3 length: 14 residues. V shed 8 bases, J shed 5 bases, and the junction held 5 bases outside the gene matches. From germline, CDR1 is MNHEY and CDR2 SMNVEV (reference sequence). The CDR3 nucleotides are TGTGCCAGCGGGACTAGCGGGAGAAACAACGAGCAGTACTTC. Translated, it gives CASGTSGRNNEQYF.

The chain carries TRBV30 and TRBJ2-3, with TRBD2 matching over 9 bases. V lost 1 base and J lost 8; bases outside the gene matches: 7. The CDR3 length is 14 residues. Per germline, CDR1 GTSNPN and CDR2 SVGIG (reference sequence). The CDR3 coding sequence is TGTGCCTGGAGTGGGTTAGCGGGAGCTGGTACGCAGTATTTT. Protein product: CAWSGLAGAGTQYF. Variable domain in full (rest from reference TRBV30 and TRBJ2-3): SQTIHQWPATLVQPVGSPLSLECTVEGTSNPNLYWYRQAAGRGLQLLFYSVGIGQISSEVPQNLSASRPQDRQFILSSKKLLLSDSGFYLCAWSGLAGAGTQYFGPGTRLTVL.

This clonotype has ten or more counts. The CDR3 nucleotides read TGTGCCAGCAGCCAAGTTAGCGGGATGGGTTCAGATACGCAGTATTTT. It codes for CASSQVSGMGSDTQYF. This chain connects TRBV3-1 to TRBJ2-3, with TRBD2 identical over 8 bases. The length of the CDR3 is 16 residues. CDR1 is LGHDT, CDR2 YNNKEL, per germline (reference sequence). The ends lost 1 base at V and 4 bases at J; junction bases unmatched: 7.

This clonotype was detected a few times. In nucleotides, the CDR3 is TGTGCCAGCAAACTAGCGGGTAATGAGCAGTTCTTC. It translates to CASKLAGNEQFF. The chain combines TRBV28 with TRBJ2-1, with 9 bases aligning to TRBD2. CDR1 is MDHEN, CDR2 SYDVKM, per germline. Trimming removed 7 bases from V and 7 bases from J; junction bases left unmatched: 2. This CDR3 comprises 12 residues.

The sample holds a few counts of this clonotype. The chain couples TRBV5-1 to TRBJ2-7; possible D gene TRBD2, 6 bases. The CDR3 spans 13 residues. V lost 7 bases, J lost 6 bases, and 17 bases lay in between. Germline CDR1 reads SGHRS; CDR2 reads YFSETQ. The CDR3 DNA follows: TGCGCCAGCTCTGGTAGCGGCCCTGGCGAGCAGTACTTC. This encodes CASSGSGPGEQYF.

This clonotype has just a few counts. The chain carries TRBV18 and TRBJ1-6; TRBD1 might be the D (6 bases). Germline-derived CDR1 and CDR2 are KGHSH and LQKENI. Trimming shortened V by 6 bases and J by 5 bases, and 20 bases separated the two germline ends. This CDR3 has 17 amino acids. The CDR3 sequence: CASSPNSPTGNNSPLHF. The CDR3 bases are TGTGCCAGCTCGCCCAATTCGCCTACAGGGAATAATTCACCCCTCCACTTT. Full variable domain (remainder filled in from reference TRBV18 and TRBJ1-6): NAGVMQNPRHLVRRRGQEARLRCSPMKGHSHVYWYRQLPEEGLKFMVYLQKENIIDESGMPKERFSAEFPKEGPSILRIQQVVRGDSAAYFCASSPNSPTGNNSPLHFGNGTRLTVT.